These 3 T cell receptor beta chains were sequenced from one sample in a study of blood T cell repertoires in COVID-19. Profiling relied on immunoSEQ multiplex PCR, and the TCRdb table lists in-frame clones only, not all of them. The sample shows 270,000 or so clones, about 89% of them seen only once. The specimen was PBMCs or T cells enriched from blood (not recorded which). These receptor sequences come from a woman under 30 who had recovered from COVID-19.

The chain recombines TRBV14 with TRBJ2-1, with 11 nucleotides matching TRBD2. The CDR3 extends over 15 amino acids. The V and J ends lost 4 bases and 10 bases, in that order; junction bases with no gene match: 9. From germline, CDR1 is SGHDN and CDR2 FVKESK. As DNA, the CDR3 is TGTGCCAGCAGCCTCAGGACTAGCGGGTTATCCGAGCAGTTCTTC. Translated, it gives CASSLRTSGLSEQFF. Complete variable domain (other parts from reference TRBV14 and TRBJ2-1): EAGVTQFPSHSVIEKGQTVTLRCDPISGHDNLYWYRRVMGKEIKFLLHFVKESKQDESGMPNNRFLAERTGGTYSTLKVQPAELEDSGVYFCASSLRTSGLSEQFFGPGTRLTVL.

CDR3 loop: CASRYRARDQETQYF. CDR3 in DNA: TGTGCCAGCAGATACAGGGCGAGAGATCAAGAGACCCAGTACTTC. The chain recombines TRBV2 with TRBJ2-5, with D possibly matching TRBD1 (6 bases). Germline CDR1 is SNHLY and CDR2 is FYNNEI. The germline V and J ends were trimmed by 6 bases and 2 bases, with 16 bases remaining between them. The CDR3 is 15 amino acids.

The CDR3 reads CASSLRGGRPLHF. The CDR3 bases are TGTGCCAGCAGTTTGAGAGGGGGCAGACCCCTCCACTTT. The chain employs TRBV27 and TRBJ1-6, with 7 positions matching TRBD1. This CDR3 comprises 13 residues. CDR1 and CDR2 from the germline V gene are MNHEY and SMNVEV (reference sequence). Trimming cost V 3 bases and J 12 bases; bases outside gene matches: 5.